The T cell receptor (beta chain) described here comes from a study of shared clonotypes between healthy human individuals. Profiled with immunoSEQ multiplex PCR; TCRdb holds only in-frame clones, not every one. Here the sample spans about 2 million clones, less than 95% being singletons. V lost 5 bases and J lost 0, with 11 bases in between. The CDR3 is made up of 14 amino acids. Germline loops: CDR1 SGHVS, CDR2 FQNEAQ. CD8 cells regarded as naive lacked CD45RO, were positively chosen for CCR7, and omitted terminally differentiated effector memory CD45RA+ cells. Material: naive CD8+ T cells sorted from blood. This chain connects TRBV7-8 to TRBJ2-7; tentative D call: TRBD2 (5 bases). The clonotype was recovered from a man between 18 and 35 years old in good health. CDR3 region: CASSGELPSYEQYF. The CDR3 bases are TGTGCCAGCAGCGGGGAGTTGCCCTCCTACGAGCAGTACTTC. Filled out from reference TRBV7-8 and TRBJ2-7, the complete variable domain reads GAGVSQSPRYKVAKRGQDVALRCDPISGHVSLFWYQQALGQGPEFLTYFQNEAQLDKSGLPSDRFFAERPEGSVSTLKIQRTQQEDSAVYLCASSGELPSYEQYFGPGTRLTVT.